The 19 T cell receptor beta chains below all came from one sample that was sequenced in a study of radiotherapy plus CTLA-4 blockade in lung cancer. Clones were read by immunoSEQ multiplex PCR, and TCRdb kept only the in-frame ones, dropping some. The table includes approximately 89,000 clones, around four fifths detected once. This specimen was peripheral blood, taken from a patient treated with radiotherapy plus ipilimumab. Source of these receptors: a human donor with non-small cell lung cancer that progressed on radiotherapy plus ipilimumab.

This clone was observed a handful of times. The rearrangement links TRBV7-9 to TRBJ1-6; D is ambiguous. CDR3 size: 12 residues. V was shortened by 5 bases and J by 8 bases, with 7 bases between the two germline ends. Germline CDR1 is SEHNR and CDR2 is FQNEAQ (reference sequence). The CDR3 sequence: CASSPGDSPLHF. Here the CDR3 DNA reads TGTGCCAGCAGCCCCGGGGATTCACCCCTCCACTTT.

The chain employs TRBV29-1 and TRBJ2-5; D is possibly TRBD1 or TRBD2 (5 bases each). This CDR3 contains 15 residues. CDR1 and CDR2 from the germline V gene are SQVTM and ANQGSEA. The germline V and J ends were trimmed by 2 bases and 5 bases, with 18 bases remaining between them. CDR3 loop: CSVEMGEMSLETQYF. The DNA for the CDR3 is TGCAGCGTTGAAATGGGGGAGATGAGTTTGGAGACCCAGTACTTC.

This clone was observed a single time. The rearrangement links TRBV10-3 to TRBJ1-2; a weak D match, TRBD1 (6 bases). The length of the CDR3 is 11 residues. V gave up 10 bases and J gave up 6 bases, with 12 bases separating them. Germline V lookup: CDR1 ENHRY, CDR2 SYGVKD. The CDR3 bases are TGTGCCACGGAACAGGGCGATGGCTACACCTTC. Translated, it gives CATEQGDGYTF.

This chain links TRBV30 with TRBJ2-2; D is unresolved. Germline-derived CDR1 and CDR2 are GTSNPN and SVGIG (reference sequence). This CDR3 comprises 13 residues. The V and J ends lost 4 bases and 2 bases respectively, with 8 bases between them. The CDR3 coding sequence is TGTGCCTGGATCCCCAGAAACACCGGGGAGCTGTTTTTT. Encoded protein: CAWIPRNTGELFF.

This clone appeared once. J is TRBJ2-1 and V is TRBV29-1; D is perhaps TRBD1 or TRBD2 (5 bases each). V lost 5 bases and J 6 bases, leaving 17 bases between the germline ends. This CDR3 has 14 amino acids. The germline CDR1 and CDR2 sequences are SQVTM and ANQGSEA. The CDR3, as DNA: TGCAGCGTTTGCAAGCCCGGGACCCCCAATGAGCAGTTCTTC. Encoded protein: CSVCKPGTPNEQFF.

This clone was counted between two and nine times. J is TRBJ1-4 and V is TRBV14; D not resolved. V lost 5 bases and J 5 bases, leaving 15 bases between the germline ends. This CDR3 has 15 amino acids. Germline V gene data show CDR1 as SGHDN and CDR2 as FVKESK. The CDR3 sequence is CASSSQWTANEKLFF. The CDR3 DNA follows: TGTGCCAGCAGCTCCCAGTGGACGGCAAATGAAAAACTGTTTTTT.

The CDR3 reads CASNLQGGGSHEQYF. CDR3 in DNA: TGTGCCAGCAACCTCCAGGGGGGAGGGAGCCACGAGCAGTACTTC. V usage is TRBV5-6 and J usage is TRBJ2-7; either TRBD1 or TRBD2 may supply D (7 bases each). The CDR3 is 15 amino acids. Looked up from germline, CDR1 is SGHDT and CDR2 is YYEEEE. V was cut by 6 bases and J by 5 bases, with 21 bases left in between. Full variable domain (outside the CDR3, taken from reference TRBV5-6 and TRBJ2-7): DAGVTQSPTHLIKTRGQQVTLRCSPKSGHDTVSWYQQALGQGPQFIFQYYEEEERQRGNFPDRFSGHQFPNYSSELNVNALLLGDSALYLCASNLQGGGSHEQYFGPGTRLTVT.

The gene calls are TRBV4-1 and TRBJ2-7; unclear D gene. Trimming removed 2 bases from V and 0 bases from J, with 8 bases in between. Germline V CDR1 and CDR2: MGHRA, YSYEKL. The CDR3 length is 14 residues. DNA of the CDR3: TGCGCCAGCAGCCAAAGGGCTAGCTCCTACGAGCAGTACTTC. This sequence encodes CASSQRASSYEQYF.

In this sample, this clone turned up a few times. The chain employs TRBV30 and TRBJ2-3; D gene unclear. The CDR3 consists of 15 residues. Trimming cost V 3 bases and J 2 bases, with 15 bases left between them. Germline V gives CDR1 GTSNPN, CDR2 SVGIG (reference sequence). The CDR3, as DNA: TGTGCCTGGAGGATGATCCTTACCCACACAGATACGCAGTATTTT. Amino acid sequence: CAWRMILTHTDTQYF.

The CDR3 is CSVGSGEGYEQFF. CDR3 nucleotide sequence: TGCAGCGTTGGAAGCGGGGAGGGCTATGAGCAGTTCTTC. The V gene is TRBV29-1, the J gene TRBJ2-1, with TRBD2 matching over 7 bases. The CDR3 length is 13 residues. Germline CDR1 is SQVTM and CDR2 is ANQGSEA. V shed 4 bases, J shed 8 bases, and the junction held 8 bases outside the gene matches.

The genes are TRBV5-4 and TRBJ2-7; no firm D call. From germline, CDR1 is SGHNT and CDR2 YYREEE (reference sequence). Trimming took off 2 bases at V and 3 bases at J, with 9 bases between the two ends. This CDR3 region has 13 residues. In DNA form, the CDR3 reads TGTGCCAGCAGCTTTTTTGGCAGCTACGAGCAGTACTTC. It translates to CASSFFGSYEQYF.

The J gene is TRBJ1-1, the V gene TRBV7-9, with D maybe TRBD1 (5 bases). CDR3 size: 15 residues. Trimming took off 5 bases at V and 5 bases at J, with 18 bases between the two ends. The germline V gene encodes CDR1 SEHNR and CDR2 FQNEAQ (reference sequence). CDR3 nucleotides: TGTGCCAGCAGCCCCCACTTTGCGGGGGGAACTGAAGCTTTCTTT. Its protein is CASSPHFAGGTEAFF.

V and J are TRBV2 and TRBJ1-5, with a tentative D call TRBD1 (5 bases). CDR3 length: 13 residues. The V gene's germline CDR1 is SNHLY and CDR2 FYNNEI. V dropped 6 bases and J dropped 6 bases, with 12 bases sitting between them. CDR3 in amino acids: CASRSLGVQPQHF. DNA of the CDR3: TGTGCCAGCAGGAGCCTAGGGGTTCAGCCCCAGCATTTT.

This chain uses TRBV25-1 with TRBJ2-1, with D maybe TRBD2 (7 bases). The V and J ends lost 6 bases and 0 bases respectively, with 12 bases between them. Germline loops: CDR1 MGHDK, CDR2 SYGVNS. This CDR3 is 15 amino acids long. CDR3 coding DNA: TGTGCCAGCAGGAGGGGGGGAAGCTCCTACAATGAGCAGTTCTTC. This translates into CASRRGGSSYNEQFF.

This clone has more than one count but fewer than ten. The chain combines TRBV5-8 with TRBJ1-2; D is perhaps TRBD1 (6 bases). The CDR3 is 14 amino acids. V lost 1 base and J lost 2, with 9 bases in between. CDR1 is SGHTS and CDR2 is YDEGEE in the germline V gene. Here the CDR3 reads CASSLLGANYGYTF. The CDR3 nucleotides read TGTGCCAGCAGCTTGCTGGGGGCGAACTATGGCTACACCTTC.

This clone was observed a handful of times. The CDR3 DNA sequence: TGTGCCAGCAGTCACTACAGGGGAGGGAATGAGCAGTTCTTC. Translation: CASSHYRGGNEQFF. V usage is TRBV27 and J usage is TRBJ2-1; D may correspond to TRBD1 or TRBD2 (7 bases each). The ends were cut back, 5 bases at V and 7 bases at J, with 15 bases in the middle. Germline V gene data show CDR1 as MNHEY and CDR2 as SMNVEV (reference sequence). The CDR3 extends over 14 amino acids.

The DNA of the CDR3 is TGCGCCAGCAGCACGGACAGGGGGCATACCGGGGAGCTGTTTTTT. Translated: CASSTDRGHTGELFF. This sequence joins TRBV5-1 and TRBJ2-2; 11 bases map to TRBD1. The ends lost 4 bases at V and 5 bases at J; junction bases unmatched: 4. CDR3 length: 15 residues. Germline CDR1 is SGHRS and CDR2 is YFSETQ.

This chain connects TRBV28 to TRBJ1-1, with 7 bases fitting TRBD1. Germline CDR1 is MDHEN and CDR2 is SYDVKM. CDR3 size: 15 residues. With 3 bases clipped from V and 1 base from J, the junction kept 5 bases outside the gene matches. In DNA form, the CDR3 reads TGTGCCAGCAGTTTCAGGGGGGGAGAGAACACTGAAGCTTTCTTT. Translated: CASSFRGGENTEAFF.

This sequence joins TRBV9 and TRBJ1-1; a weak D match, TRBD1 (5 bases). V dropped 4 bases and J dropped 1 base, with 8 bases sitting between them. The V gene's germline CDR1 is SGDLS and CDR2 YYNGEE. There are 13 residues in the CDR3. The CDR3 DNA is TGTGCCAGCAGCCACGACAGGAACACTGAAGCTTTCTTT. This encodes CASSHDRNTEAFF.